A single sample is the source of the 5 T cell receptor beta chains below, sequenced in a study of blood T cell repertoires in COVID-19. The assay was immunoSEQ multiplex PCR, and TCRdb's table has in-frame clones only and misses some. The table has a few hundred thousand clones, about 85% seen once. Sample: peripheral blood. Receptors were obtained from a human donor with COVID-19, enrolled during active disease. The donor label of this sample is uncertain.

The chain links TRBV2 to TRBJ2-7, with no clear D. This CDR3 has 11 amino acids. Germline lookup yields CDR1 SNHLY and CDR2 FYNNEI. Trimming pared 7 bases from V and 3 bases from J, leaving 7 bases between. The CDR3 region is CASNMLYEQYF. DNA for the CDR3: TGTGCCAGCAACATGCTCTACGAGCAGTACTTC.

This clone appeared once. J is TRBJ2-2 and V is TRBV9, with TRBD2 matching over 12 bases. The CDR3 has 16 residues. The germline gives CDR1 SGDLS, CDR2 YYNGEE. After removal of 4 bases from V and 5 bases from J, the junction contained 6 bases not matched to a gene. The CDR3 spells CASSKLAGGGTGELFF. The CDR3 nucleotides are TGTGCCAGCAGCAAACTAGCGGGAGGAGGAACCGGGGAGCTGTTTTTT.

V is TRBV29-1 and J is TRBJ2-1; D remains ambiguous. This CDR3 region has 13 residues. The V gene lost 4 bases and the J gene lost 5 bases, with 12 bases spanning the gap. CDR1 is SQVTM, CDR2 ANQGSEA, per germline. In DNA, the CDR3 is TGCAGCGTTGGGGTACTGGGCCACAATGAGCAGTTCTTC. It is translated as CSVGVLGHNEQFF.

V gene TRBV2 combines with J gene TRBJ1-5; 8 nucleotides line up with TRBD1. V shed 6 bases, J shed 0 bases, and the junction held 7 bases outside the gene matches. CDR1 is SNHLY, CDR2 FYNNEI, per germline. The CDR3 is 16 amino acids. The CDR3 DNA is TGTGCCAGCAGCGAGGACAGGGAACATAGCAATCAGCCCCAGCATTTT. Translated: CASSEDREHSNQPQHF.

V is TRBV6-4 and J is TRBJ2-1; weak D call: TRBD1 (5 bases). The CDR3 extends over 15 amino acids. With 2 bases removed from V and 7 bases from J, the gap between germline ends came to 15 bases. In germline, CDR1 is MRHNA, CDR2 SNTAGT. Written as DNA, the CDR3 is TGTGCCAGCAGTGACGAGTGGGGCGGTTTAAATGAGCAGTTCTTC. Protein sequence: CASSDEWGGLNEQFF.